Listed below are T cell receptor beta chains from one sample, sequenced in a study of T cells after yellow fever vaccination. In TCRdb, the 5' RACE reads were re-called with MiXCR into one record per CDR3 protein. Among around 610,000 distinct CDR3 sequences, roughly 14% were seen once, and the ten largest hold more than 13%. The sample in question was PBMCs, obtained on the day of the yellow fever booster vaccination. Receptors were obtained from a man aged 30-40 years who received the YFV17D yellow fever vaccine. Both conserved end residues are part of each CDR3. A D gene is named only where the DNA matches it firmly. Only some rows state a clone size, as once, few, many or a class for expanded clones.

V	D	size	J	CDR3	DNA
TRBV27	.	few	TRBJ1-4	CASAQGQNEKLFF	TGTGCCAGCGCACAAGGGCAGAATGAAAAACTGTTTTTT
TRBV12-3/TRBV12-4	.	few	TRBJ2-5	CASSFLQGETQYF	TGTGCCAGCAGTTTTCTCCAAGGGGAGACCCAGTACTTC
TRBV15	.	.	TRBJ2-7	CATSTQDGYEQYF	TGTGCCACCAGCACCCAGGACGGCTACGAGCAGTACTTC
TRBV7-9	.	.	TRBJ1-1	CASSLASIGGAGTEAFF	TGTGCCAGCAGCTTAGCGAGTATCGGTGGCGCGGGCACTGAAGCTTTCTTT
TRBV6-1	TRBD2	.	TRBJ2-1	CASIKAAGPYNEQFF	TGTGCCAGCATCAAGGCAGCGGGACCCTACAATGAGCAGTTCTTC
TRBV29-1	TRBD2	few	TRBJ2-1	CSVRGTSGPNEQFF	TGCAGCGTTCGCGGGACTAGCGGCCCCAATGAGCAGTTCTTC
TRBV5-1	.	few	TRBJ2-3	CASSLEGPVNTQYF	TGCGCCAGCAGCTTGGAAGGGCCGGTAAATACGCAGTATTTT
TRBV7-6	TRBD1	.	TRBJ1-5	CASSTGPDRGGNQPQHF	TGTGCCAGCAGTACGGGACCGGACAGGGGAGGCAATCAGCCCCAGCATTTT
TRBV29-1	.	.	TRBJ1-2	CSVERVYGYTF	TGCAGCGTAGAAAGAGTCTATGGCTACACCTTC
TRBV5-1	TRBD2	.	TRBJ2-5	CASKTTGTSEETQYF	TGCGCCAGCAAAACTACCGGGACTAGCGAAGAGACCCAGTACTTC
TRBV6-1	TRBD1	few	TRBJ2-2	CASNTDRAAGELFF	TGTGCCAGCAACACAGACAGGGCCGCCGGGGAGCTGTTTTTT
TRBV23-1	.	few	TRBJ2-2	CASTRGRTGELFF	TGCGCCAGCACCCGGGGGAGGACCGGGGAGCTGTTTTTT
TRBV5-1	TRBD2	few	TRBJ2-1	CASSLDLAGANEQFF	TGCGCCAGCAGCTTGGATCTAGCGGGGGCCAATGAGCAGTTCTTC
TRBV20-1	.	.	TRBJ2-7	CGSRRGGDEQYF	TGCGGATCAAGACGGGGTGGAGACGAGCAGTACTTC
TRBV20-1	.	few	TRBJ1-1	CSAIRVAEAFF	TGCAGTGCTATCAGGGTGGCTGAAGCTTTCTTT
TRBV4-3	.	.	TRBJ2-7	CASSQDGAGRTYEQYF	TGCGCCAGCAGCCAAGACGGGGCAGGACGAACCTACGAGCAGTACTTC
TRBV7-2	.	.	TRBJ1-5	CASSPRREGNQPQHF	TGTGCCAGCAGCCCCCGTAGGGAAGGCAATCAGCCCCAGCATTTT